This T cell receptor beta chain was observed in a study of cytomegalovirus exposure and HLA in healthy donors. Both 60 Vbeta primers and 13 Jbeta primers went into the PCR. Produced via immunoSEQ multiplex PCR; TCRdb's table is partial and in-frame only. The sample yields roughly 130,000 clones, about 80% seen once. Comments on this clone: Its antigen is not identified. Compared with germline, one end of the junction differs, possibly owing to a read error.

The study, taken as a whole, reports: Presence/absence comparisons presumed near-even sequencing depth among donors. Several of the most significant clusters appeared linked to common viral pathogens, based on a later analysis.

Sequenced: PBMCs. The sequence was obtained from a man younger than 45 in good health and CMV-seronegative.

The CDR3 nucleotides read TGTTCCAGCAGCTTAGTGGCAGGAAGGTTGGACTATGGCTACACCTTC. It specifies CSSSLVAGRLDYGYTF. V and J are TRBV7-9 and TRBJ1-2; D remains ambiguous. The V gene's germline CDR1 is SEHNR and CDR2 FQNEAQ (reference sequence). The CDR3 is made up of 16 amino acids.